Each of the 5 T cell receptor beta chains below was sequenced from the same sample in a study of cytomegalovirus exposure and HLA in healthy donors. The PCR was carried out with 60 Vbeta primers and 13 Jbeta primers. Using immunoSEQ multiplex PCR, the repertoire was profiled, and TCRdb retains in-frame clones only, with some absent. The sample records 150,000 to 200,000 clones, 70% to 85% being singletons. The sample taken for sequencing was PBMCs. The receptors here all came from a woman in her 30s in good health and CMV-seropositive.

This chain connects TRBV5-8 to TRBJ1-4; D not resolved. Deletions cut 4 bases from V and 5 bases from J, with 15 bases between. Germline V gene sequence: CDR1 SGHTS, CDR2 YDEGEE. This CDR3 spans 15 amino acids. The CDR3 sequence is CASSMGRGPNEKLFF. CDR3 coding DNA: TGTGCCAGCAGCATGGGGAGAGGTCCGAATGAAAAACTGTTTTTT. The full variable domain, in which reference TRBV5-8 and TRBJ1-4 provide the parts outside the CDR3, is EAGVTQSPTHLIKTRGQQATLRCSPISGHTSVYWYQQALGLGLQFLLWYDEGEERNRGNFPPRFSGRQFPNYSSELNVNALELEDSALYLCASSMGRGPNEKLFFGSGTQLSVL.

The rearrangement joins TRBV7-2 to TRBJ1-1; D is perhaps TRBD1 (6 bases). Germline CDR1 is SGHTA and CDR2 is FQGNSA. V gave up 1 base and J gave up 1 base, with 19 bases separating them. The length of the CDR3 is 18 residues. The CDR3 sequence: CASSLEEGGYRRNTEAFF. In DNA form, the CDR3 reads TGTGCCAGCAGCTTAGAGGAAGGGGGTTACCGCAGGAACACTGAAGCTTTCTTT.

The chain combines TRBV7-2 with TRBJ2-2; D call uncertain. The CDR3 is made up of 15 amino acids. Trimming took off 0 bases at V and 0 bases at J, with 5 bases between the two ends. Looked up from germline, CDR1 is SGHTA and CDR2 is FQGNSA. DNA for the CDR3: TGTGCCAGCAGCTTAGCGTCGGCGAACACCGGGGAGCTGTTTTTT. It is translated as CASSLASANTGELFF.

The CDR3 is CASSKGQGPFEQYF. For the CDR3, the DNA is TGTGCCAGCAGCAAGGGACAGGGTCCCTTCGAGCAGTACTTC. The chain couples TRBV2 to TRBJ2-7, with 9 nucleotides matching TRBD1. This CDR3 spans 14 amino acids. Losses at the gene ends were 6 bases for V and 6 bases for J; bases not matched to a gene: 9. Germline loops: CDR1 SNHLY, CDR2 FYNNEI.

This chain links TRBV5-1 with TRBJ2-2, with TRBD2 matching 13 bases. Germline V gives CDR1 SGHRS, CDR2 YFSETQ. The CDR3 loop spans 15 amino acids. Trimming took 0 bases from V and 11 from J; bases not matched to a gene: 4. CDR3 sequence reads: CASSLDTGLAGELFF. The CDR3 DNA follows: TGCGCCAGCAGCTTGGACACGGGACTAGCGGGAGAGCTGTTTTTT.